The TCR beta chain described here comes from a study of cytomegalovirus exposure and HLA in healthy donors. Whole-study context: The 90 to 150 validation repertoires and the approximately 670 first-cohort repertoires shared a platform, a later analysis reported. Broader study findings: Both high specificity and high sensitivity reportedly marked the classifier's diagnosis of cytomegalovirus status. For most TCR sequences rarity was the rule, although some public TCRs occurred in many donors.

Some clones are missing from TCRdb's copy, which holds only in-frame ones; the method was immunoSEQ multiplex PCR. The sample lists under 200,000 clones; roughly nine tenths were seen once. V shed 10 bases, J shed 1 base, and the junction held 6 bases outside the gene matches. The germline CDR1 and CDR2 sequences are ENHRY and SYGVKD. The length of the CDR3 is 13 residues. Note on this clone: Antigen specificity is unknown.

What was sequenced was PBMCs. This chain joins TRBV10-3 and TRBJ1-1; 7 bases are a match to TRBD1. This clonotype was sampled from a young woman in good health and CMV-seronegative. CDR3 loop: CATRGWENTEAFF. In DNA, the CDR3 is TGTGCCACCAGGGGGTGGGAGAACACTGAAGCTTTCTTT.